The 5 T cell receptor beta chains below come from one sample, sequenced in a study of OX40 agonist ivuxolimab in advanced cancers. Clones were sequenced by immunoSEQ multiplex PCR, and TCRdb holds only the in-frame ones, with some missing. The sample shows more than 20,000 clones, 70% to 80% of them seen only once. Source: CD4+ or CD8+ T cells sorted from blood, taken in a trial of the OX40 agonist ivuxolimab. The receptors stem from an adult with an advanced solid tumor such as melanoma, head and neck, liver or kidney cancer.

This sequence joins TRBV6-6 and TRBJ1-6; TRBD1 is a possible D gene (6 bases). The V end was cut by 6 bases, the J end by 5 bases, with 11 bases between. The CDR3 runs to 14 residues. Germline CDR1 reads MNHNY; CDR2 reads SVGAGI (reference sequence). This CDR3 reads CASSLQGNNSPLHF. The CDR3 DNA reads TGTGCCAGCAGCTTACAGGGAAATAATTCACCCCTCCACTTT.

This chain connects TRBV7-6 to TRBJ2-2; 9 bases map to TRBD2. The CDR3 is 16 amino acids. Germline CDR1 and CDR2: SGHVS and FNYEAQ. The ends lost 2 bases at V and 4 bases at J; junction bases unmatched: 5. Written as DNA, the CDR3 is TGTGCCAGCAGCTTATTAGCGGGAGAATCCACCGGGGAGCTGTTTTTT. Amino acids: CASSLLAGESTGELFF.

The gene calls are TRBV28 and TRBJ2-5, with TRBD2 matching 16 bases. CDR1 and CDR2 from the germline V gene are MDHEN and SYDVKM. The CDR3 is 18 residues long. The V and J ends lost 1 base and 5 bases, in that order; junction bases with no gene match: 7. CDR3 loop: CASSLSGLAGGGWETQYF. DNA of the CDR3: TGTGCCAGCAGTTTATCGGGACTAGCGGGAGGGGGCTGGGAGACCCAGTACTTC.

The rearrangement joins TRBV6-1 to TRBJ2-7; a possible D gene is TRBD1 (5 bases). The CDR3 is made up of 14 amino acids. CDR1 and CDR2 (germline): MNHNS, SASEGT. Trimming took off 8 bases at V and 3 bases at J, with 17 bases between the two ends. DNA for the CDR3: TGTGCCAGCGACCATGGACAAGTCGGCTACGAGCAGTACTTC. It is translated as CASDHGQVGYEQYF.

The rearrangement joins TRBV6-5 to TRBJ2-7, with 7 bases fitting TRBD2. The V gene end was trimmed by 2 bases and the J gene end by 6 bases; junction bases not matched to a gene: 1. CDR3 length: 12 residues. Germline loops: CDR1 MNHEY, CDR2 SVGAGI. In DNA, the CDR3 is TGTGCCAGCAGTTACAGCGGGACCGAGCAGTACTTC. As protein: CASSYSGTEQYF.